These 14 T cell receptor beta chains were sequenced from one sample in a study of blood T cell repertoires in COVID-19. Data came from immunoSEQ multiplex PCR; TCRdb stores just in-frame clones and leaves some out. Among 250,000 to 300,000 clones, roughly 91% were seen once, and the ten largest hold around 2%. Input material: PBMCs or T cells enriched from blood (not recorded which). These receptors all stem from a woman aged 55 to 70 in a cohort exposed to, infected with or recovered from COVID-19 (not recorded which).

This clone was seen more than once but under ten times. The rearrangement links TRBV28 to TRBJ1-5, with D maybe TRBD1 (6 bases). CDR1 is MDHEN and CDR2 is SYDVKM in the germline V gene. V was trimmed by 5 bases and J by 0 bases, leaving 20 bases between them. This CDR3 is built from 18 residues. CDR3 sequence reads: CASSDRNYRVYSNQPQHF. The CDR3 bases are TGTGCCAGCAGTGACCGAAACTACAGGGTTTATAGCAATCAGCCCCAGCATTTT.

CDR3 sequence: CASSSSGRGSTDTQYF. Here the CDR3 DNA reads TGTGCCAGCAGCTCCAGCGGGAGGGGATCCACAGATACGCAGTATTTT. The chain uses TRBV7-6 and TRBJ2-3; 10 bases match TRBD2. The CDR3 contains 16 residues. Germline-derived CDR1 and CDR2 are SGHVS and FNYEAQ. V gave up 4 bases and J gave up 2 bases; unmatched junction bases: 6.

This CDR3 reads CATSDTLATSYNEQFF. For the CDR3, the DNA is TGTGCCACCAGTGATACCCTAGCGACCTCCTACAATGAGCAGTTCTTC. The gene calls are TRBV24-1 and TRBJ2-1, with D possibly TRBD2 on 6 matching bases. The V gene's germline CDR1 is KGHDR and CDR2 SFDVKD. Trimming stripped 3 bases from V and 0 bases from J, with 11 bases between. This CDR3 has 16 amino acids.

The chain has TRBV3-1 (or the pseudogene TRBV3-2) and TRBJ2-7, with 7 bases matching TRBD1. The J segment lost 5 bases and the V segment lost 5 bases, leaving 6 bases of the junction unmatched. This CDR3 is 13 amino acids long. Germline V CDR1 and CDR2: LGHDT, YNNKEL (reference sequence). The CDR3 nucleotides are TGTGCCAGCAGCTTCGGCCAGGGGGACGAGCAGTACTTC. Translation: CASSFGQGDEQYF.

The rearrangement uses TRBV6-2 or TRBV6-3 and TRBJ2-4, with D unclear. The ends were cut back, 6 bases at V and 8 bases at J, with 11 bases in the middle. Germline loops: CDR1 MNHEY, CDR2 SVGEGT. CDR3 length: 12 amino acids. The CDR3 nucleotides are TGTGCCAGCAGCAACGCGATCGACATTCAGTACTTC. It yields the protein CASSNAIDIQYF.

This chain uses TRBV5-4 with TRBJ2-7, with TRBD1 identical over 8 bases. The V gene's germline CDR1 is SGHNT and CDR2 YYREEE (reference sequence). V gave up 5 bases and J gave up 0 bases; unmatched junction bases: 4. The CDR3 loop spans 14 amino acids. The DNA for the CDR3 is TGTGCCAGCAGTCCGGGACAGGCCTCCTACGAGCAGTACTTC. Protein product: CASSPGQASYEQYF. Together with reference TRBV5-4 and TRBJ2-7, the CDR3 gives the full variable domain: ETGVTQSPTHLIKTRGQQVTLRCSSQSGHNTVSWYQQALGQGPQFIFQYYREEENGRGNFPPRFSGLQFPNYSSELNVNALELDDSALYLCASSPGQASYEQYFGPGTRLTVT.

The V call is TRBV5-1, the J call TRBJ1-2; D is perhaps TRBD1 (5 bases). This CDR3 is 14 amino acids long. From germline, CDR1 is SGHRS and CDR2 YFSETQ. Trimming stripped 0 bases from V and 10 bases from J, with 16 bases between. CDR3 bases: TGCGCCAGCAGCTTGGGGGAGGCAGGGTCGGACTACACCTTC. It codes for CASSLGEAGSDYTF.

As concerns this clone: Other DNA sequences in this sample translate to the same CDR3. The CDR3 region is CASSSKRTGGNTGELFF. For the CDR3, the DNA is TGCGCCAGCAGCTCAAAGAGGACAGGGGGCAACACCGGGGAGCTGTTTTTT. The V and J genes are TRBV5-1 and TRBJ2-2; 11 positions match TRBD1. Germline V CDR1 and CDR2: SGHRS, YFSETQ. The trim removed 3 bases at V and 2 bases at J, leaving 6 bases unmatched. This CDR3 spans 17 amino acids.

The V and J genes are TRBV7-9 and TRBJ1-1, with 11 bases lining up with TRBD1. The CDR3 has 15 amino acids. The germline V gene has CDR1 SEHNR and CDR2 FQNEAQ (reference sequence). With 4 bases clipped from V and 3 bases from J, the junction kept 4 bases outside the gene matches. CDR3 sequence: CASSSSGQGDTEAFF. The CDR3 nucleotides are TGTGCCAGCAGCTCATCGGGACAGGGGGACACTGAAGCTTTCTTT. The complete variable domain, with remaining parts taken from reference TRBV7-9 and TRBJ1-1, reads DTGVSQNPRHKITKRGQNVTFRCDPISEHNRLYWYRQTLGQGPEFLTYFQNEAQLEKSRLLSDRFSAERPKGSFSTLEIQRTEQGDSAMYLCASSSSGQGDTEAFFGQGTRLTVV.

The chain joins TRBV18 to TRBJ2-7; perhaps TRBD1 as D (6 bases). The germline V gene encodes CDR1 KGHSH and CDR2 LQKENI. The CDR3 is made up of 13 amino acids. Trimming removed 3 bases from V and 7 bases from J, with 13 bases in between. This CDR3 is CASSPIPRGEQYF. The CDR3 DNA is TGTGCCAGCTCACCCATACCGAGGGGGGAGCAGTACTTC.

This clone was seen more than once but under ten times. CDR3 protein: CASSTGYSTEAFF. The CDR3 DNA reads TGTGCCAGTAGTACAGGGTATAGCACTGAAGCTTTCTTT. This chain joins TRBV19 and TRBJ1-1; D possibly corresponds to TRBD1 (5 bases). This CDR3 region has 13 residues. The ends were cut back, 4 bases at V and 4 bases at J, with 10 bases in the middle. The germline CDR1 and CDR2 sequences are LNHDA and SQIVND (reference sequence).

CDR3 residues: CSASQGGESGYTF. The CDR3 DNA reads TGCAGTGCTAGTCAAGGGGGCGAAAGTGGCTACACCTTC. The chain joins TRBV20-1 to TRBJ1-2, with 7 bases aligning to TRBD1. After removal of 3 bases from V and 7 bases from J, the junction contained 8 bases not matched to a gene. From germline, CDR1 is DFQATT and CDR2 SNEGSKA (reference sequence). This CDR3 has 13 amino acids.

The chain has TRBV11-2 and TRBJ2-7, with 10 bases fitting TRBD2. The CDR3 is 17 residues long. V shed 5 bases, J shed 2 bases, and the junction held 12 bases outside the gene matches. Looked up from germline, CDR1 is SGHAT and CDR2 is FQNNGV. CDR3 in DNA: TGTGCCAGCAGCACGTACGCGGTCGGGACTAGCGCCTACGAGCAGTACTTC. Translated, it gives CASSTYAVGTSAYEQYF.

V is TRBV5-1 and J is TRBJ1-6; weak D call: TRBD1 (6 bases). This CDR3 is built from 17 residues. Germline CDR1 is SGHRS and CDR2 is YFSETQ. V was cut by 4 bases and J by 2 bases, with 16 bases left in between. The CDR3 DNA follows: TGCGCCAGCAGCCTGGACAGTTCTCCAACCTATAATTCACCCCTCCACTTT. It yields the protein CASSLDSSPTYNSPLHF.